This TCR beta chain was identified during a study of beta chain features in type 1 diabetes. Since all of the isolated RNA was reverse transcribed, expressed TCRB transcripts were what got sequenced. Approximately 3.6 million reads, on average, came from each naive, central memory and regulatory T cell sample. Profiling relied on immunoSEQ multiplex PCR, and the TCRdb table lists in-frame clones only, not all of them. The profile covers around 70,000 clones, with roughly 49% appearing a single time and 0.65% to 0.9% taken by the ten largest. Overall study findings and caveats: The naive, central memory and Treg TCRB repertoires showed an apparent similarity that was greater among patients than among healthy donors. Possible PCR preference for shorter templates applied equally to patients and controls. Shortening that was moderate but significant affected the TCRB CDR3s of Type 1 diabetes patients in all four CD4+ subsets.

Regarding this clone: Its antigen is currently unknown.

Sorted CD4+ subsets: naive, central memory, regulatory, stem cell-like memory (CD45RO/CCR7/CD25/CD127/CD95/CD27 panel). V lost 4 bases to trimming and J lost 7 bases; unmatched junction nucleotides: 6. CDR1 is SGHRS and CDR2 is YFSETQ in the germline V gene. This CDR3 contains 14 residues. Sequencing was performed on central memory CD4+ T cells from blood. This chain uses TRBV5-1 with TRBJ1-5; 9 bases fit TRBD1. This sequence was found in a man aged 30 to 45 with type 1 diabetes. The CDR3 loop reads CASSPGQGDQPQHF. CDR3 in DNA: TGCGCCAGCAGCCCGGGACAGGGAGACCAGCCCCAGCATTTT.